The 12 T cell receptor beta chains below were found in one sample sequenced in a study of shared clonotypes between healthy human individuals. The data were produced by immunoSEQ multiplex PCR, yet TCRdb's version contains in-frame clones alone and is incomplete. The sample has millions of clones; 85% to 95% are singletons. The source material was naive CD4+ T cells sorted from blood. Sample subset: CD45RA+ positively selected. The receptor source for this set is a man younger than 35 in good health.

The chain uses TRBV10-3 and TRBJ2-5; perhaps TRBD2 as D (6 bases). Germline assignment: CDR1 ENHRY and CDR2 SYGVKD. The CDR3 covers 12 residues. V was clipped by 9 bases and J by 7 bases, with 15 bases between them. The CDR3 sequence is CAIGGALGTQYF. DNA of the CDR3: TGTGCCATAGGCGGGGCCCTGGGGACCCAGTACTTC.

V gene TRBV11-3 combines with J gene TRBJ2-7; D perhaps matches TRBD1 (6 bases). The germline CDR1 and CDR2 sequences are SGHNT and YENEEA. The V and J ends lost 2 bases and 5 bases respectively, with 13 bases between them. There are 14 residues in the CDR3. CDR3 in DNA: TGTGCCAGCAGCTTACTGGGCAGGGGCCACGAGCAGTACTTC. It codes for CASSLLGRGHEQYF.

The sample holds one count of this clone. This same CDR3 is encoded by further DNA sequences in the sample. The V call is TRBV15, the J call TRBJ2-7; TRBD2 aligns across 8 bases. V shed 1 base, J shed 0 bases, and the junction held 2 bases outside the gene matches. Germline V gene lookup returns CDR1 LNHNV and CDR2 YYDKDF (reference sequence). The CDR3 has 15 residues. This CDR3 is CATSRGSGSSYEQYF. The DNA of the CDR3 is TGTGCCACCAGCAGAGGAAGCGGGAGCTCCTACGAGCAGTACTTC.

V gene TRBV5-4 combines with J gene TRBJ1-3; 9 bases are a match to TRBD1. The V and J ends lost 0 bases and 2 bases, in that order; junction bases with no gene match: 6. CDR1 SGHNT and CDR2 YYREEE come from the germline V gene (reference sequence). The CDR3 extends over 17 amino acids. The CDR3 loop reads CASSLVGTGSTGNTIYF. CDR3 nucleotides: TGTGCCAGCAGCTTGGTAGGGACAGGGTCTACTGGAAACACCATATATTTT.

The J gene is TRBJ1-1, the V gene TRBV5-4, with D uncertain. CDR1 is SGHNT, CDR2 YYREEE, per germline (reference sequence). This CDR3 comprises 14 residues. Trimming stripped 0 bases from V and 8 bases from J, with 14 bases between. CDR3: CASSLERQASEAFF. In DNA form, the CDR3 reads TGTGCCAGCAGCTTGGAAAGGCAGGCCTCGGAAGCTTTCTTT. Filled out from reference TRBV5-4 and TRBJ1-1, the complete variable domain reads ETGVTQSPTHLIKTRGQQVTLRCSSQSGHNTVSWYQQALGQGPQFIFQYYREEENGRGNFPPRFSGLQFPNYSSELNVNALELDDSALYLCASSLERQASEAFFGQGTRLTVV.

The chain recombines TRBV5-6 with TRBJ1-2; 8 bases are a match to TRBD1. V lost 0 bases and J lost 6; bases outside the gene matches: 13. Germline V gene sequence: CDR1 SGHDT, CDR2 YYEEEE. The length of the CDR3 is 17 residues. CDR3 in amino acids: CASSLDINRGYQHGYTF. The CDR3 coding sequence is TGTGCCAGCAGCTTGGATATCAACAGGGGGTACCAGCATGGCTACACCTTC.

The chain employs TRBV18 and TRBJ1-1; no clear D gene. Trimming stripped 5 bases from V and 4 bases from J, with 17 bases between. Germline V CDR1 and CDR2: KGHSH, LQKENI. There are 15 residues in the CDR3. CDR3 bases: TGTGCCAGCTCATCGATAGTGGGCAAGGGCACTGAAGCTTTCTTT. Translated, it gives CASSSIVGKGTEAFF.

The chain employs TRBV5-1 and TRBJ2-3; perhaps TRBD1 as D (6 bases). The V end was cut by 4 bases, the J end by 6 bases, with 18 bases between. This CDR3 has 15 amino acids. Germline V gene data show CDR1 as SGHRS and CDR2 as YFSETQ. This chain's CDR3 is CASSIAGTISDTQYF. CDR3 DNA sequence: TGCGCCAGCAGCATCGCCGGGACAATTTCTGATACGCAGTATTTT.

CDR3 in amino acids: CASSLEGYQPQHF. Written as DNA, the CDR3 is TGTGCCAGCAGCCTGGAGGGTTATCAGCCCCAGCATTTT. The chain links TRBV7-8 to TRBJ1-5; D unresolved. The CDR3 covers 13 residues. Looked up from germline, CDR1 is SGHVS and CDR2 is FQNEAQ. V dropped 5 bases and J dropped 5 bases, with 10 bases sitting between them.

The chain couples TRBV25-1 to TRBJ2-1; D uncertain. The germline gives CDR1 MGHDK, CDR2 SYGVNS. The CDR3 has 13 residues. The ends were cut back, 4 bases at V and 10 bases at J, with 14 bases in the middle. The CDR3 DNA sequence: TGTGCCAGCAGTGGATTAGGGCAGATCGAGCAGTTCTTC. This codes for CASSGLGQIEQFF.

V and J are TRBV30 and TRBJ2-3; 9 bases are a match to TRBD2. The junction had 10 bases not matched to a gene; V was cut back by 5 bases and J by 4 bases. Germline V CDR1 and CDR2: GTSNPN, SVGIG (reference sequence). The CDR3 contains 15 residues. DNA of the CDR3: TGTGCCTGGGACGCCCTAGCGGGGATTTCAGATACGCAGTATTTT. Protein product: CAWDALAGISDTQYF.

V and J are TRBV7-6 and TRBJ1-4; the D is unclear. There are 16 residues in the CDR3. Trimming cost V 4 bases and J 7 bases, with 19 bases left between them. CDR1 is SGHVS and CDR2 is FNYEAQ in the germline V gene. The CDR3 region is CASSSRVAVGSEKLFF. The CDR3 DNA sequence: TGTGCCAGCAGCTCCCGGGTGGCGGTGGGTAGTGAAAAACTGTTTTTT. Using reference TRBV7-6 and TRBJ1-4 for the parts outside the CDR3, the full variable domain is GAGVSQSPRYKVTKRGQDVALRCDPISGHVSLYWYRQALGQGPEFLTYFNYEAQQDKSGLPNDRFSAERPEGSISTLTIQRTEQRDSAMYRCASSSRVAVGSEKLFFGSGTQLSVL.